Listed below are T cell receptor beta chains from one sample, sequenced in a study of blood T cells in healthy people across ages. TCRdb re-analysed the 5' RACE reads in MiXCR, keeping a single row per CDR3 protein. The sample has some 1.6 million distinct CDR3 sequences; around 36% are singletons. Sequenced input: blood. These receptors all stem from a woman younger than 45 in good health. Each CDR3 is given with its conserved first and last residue. A D gene is named only where the DNA matches it firmly. Expanded clones get a size class; other rows say once, few or many, or leave the size out.

j_call clone_size v_call d_call cdr3_aa cdr3_nt
TRBJ2-1 few TRBV9 NA CASSVGLGVYNEQFF TGTGCCAGCAGCGTAGGCCTAGGGGTCTACAATGAGCAGTTCTTC
TRBJ2-1 many TRBV29-1 NA CSVEEDSFLNEQFF TGCAGCGTTGAAGAAGACAGCTTCCTCAATGAGCAGTTCTTC
TRBJ2-5 many TRBV29-1 TRBD1 CSTWDSQETQYF TGCAGCACTTGGGACAGTCAAGAGACCCAGTACTTC
TRBJ2-3 NA TRBV20-1 TRBD2 CSASFLAGRTDTQYF TGCAGTGCTAGTTTCCTAGCGGGACGTACAGATACGCAGTATTTT
TRBJ1-2 NA TRBV3-1 NA CASNHGTNYGYTF TGTGCCAGCAACCACGGAACTAACTATGGCTACACCTTC
TRBJ2-7 few TRBV6-5 NA CASSYARLGPYEQYF TGTGCCAGCAGTTACGCTCGGCTAGGGCCCTACGAGCAGTACTTC
TRBJ2-5 NA TRBV3-1 TRBD2 CARPLSGRARETQYF TGTGCCAGGCCTCTGAGCGGGAGGGCCAGAGAGACCCAGTACTTC
TRBJ1-5 few TRBV29-1 NA CSVGGMGDQPQHF TGCAGCGTTGGAGGTATGGGAGATCAGCCCCAGCATTTT
TRBJ1-1 NA TRBV19 NA CASTLRSQGNTEAFF TGTGCCAGTACCCTTCGGAGCCAGGGAAACACTGAAGCTTTCTTT
TRBJ1-1 NA TRBV6-1 NA CASPDGGYTEAFF TGTGCCAGCCCAGATGGGGGGTACACTGAAGCTTTCTTT
TRBJ1-2 NA TRBV19 NA CASSIEAADYGYTF TGTGCCAGTAGTATCGAGGCGGCAGACTATGGCTACACCTTC
TRBJ2-7 few TRBV6-1 NA CASRGPGTVKVYSYEQYF TGTGCCAGCAGAGGCCCCGGGACGGTCAAGGTGTACAGCTACGAGCAGTACTTC
TRBJ1-5 few TRBV20-1 NA CSARDVTGSNQPQHF TGCAGTGCTAGAGATGTTACAGGGTCCAATCAGCCCCAGCATTTT
TRBJ1-1 few TRBV6-6 NA CASSFSSEAFF TGTGCCAGCAGTTTCTCCAGTGAAGCTTTCTTT
TRBJ1-2 few TRBV12-3/TRBV12-4 NA CASSTKLGYTF TGTGCCAGCAGTACTAAACTGGGCTACACCTTC
TRBJ1-1 NA TRBV7-9 NA CASSLRGWGAGTEAFF TGTGCCAGCAGCTTAAGGGGTTGGGGGGCCGGAACTGAAGCTTTCTTT
TRBJ1-5 NA TRBV6-5 NA CASSPRGDGPQHF TGTGCCAGCAGCCCGAGGGGGGATGGGCCCCAGCATTTT
TRBJ2-3 many TRBV29-1 TRBD2 CSAPRLAGNTDTQYF TGCAGCGCTCCCAGACTAGCGGGAAACACAGATACGCAGTATTTT
TRBJ2-3 NA TRBV10-3 NA CAISGADTQYF TGTGCCATCAGTGGCGCAGATACGCAGTATTTT
TRBJ2-7 many TRBV20-1 TRBD1 CSARATGNPYEQYF TGCAGTGCTAGAGCGACAGGGAACCCCTACGAGCAGTACTTC
TRBJ1-2 few TRBV12-3/TRBV12-4 TRBD1 CASSRGTATNYGYTF TGTGCCAGCAGTAGAGGGACAGCTACCAACTATGGCTACACCTTC
TRBJ2-1 NA TRBV6-5 NA CASSYSNLTSSYNEQFF TGTGCCAGCAGTTACTCGAATCTTACCAGCTCCTACAATGAGCAGTTCTTC
TRBJ1-2 NA TRBV6-5 NA CASSYVRSDYGYTF TGTGCCAGCAGTTACGTACGGTCAGACTATGGCTACACCTTC
TRBJ2-3 NA TRBV12-3/TRBV12-4 NA CASIPGRLSTDTQYF TGTGCCAGCATCCCGGGACGCCTGAGCACAGATACGCAGTATTTT
TRBJ1-2 few TRBV20-1 TRBD1 CSLRGDYGYTF TGCAGTCTCAGGGGGGACTATGGCTACACCTTC
TRBJ1-5 NA TRBV12-3/TRBV12-4 NA CASSLRDDQPQHF TGTGCCAGCAGCTTGAGGGATGATCAGCCCCAGCATTTT
TRBJ1-2 NA TRBV2 NA CASLVRGPYGYTF TGTGCCAGCCTTGTACGGGGGCCCTATGGCTACACCTTC
TRBJ2-1 NA TRBV4-1 TRBD2 CASSQAQRGGVYNEQFF TGCGCCAGCAGCCAAGCCCAGCGGGGGGGAGTCTACAATGAGCAGTTCTTC
TRBJ2-7 NA TRBV11-1 NA CASSLEWGFRYEQYF TGTGCCAGCAGCTTAGAGTGGGGATTTCGGTATGAGCAGTACTTC
TRBJ2-3 few TRBV20-1 TRBD2 CSAHKPRLAGATDTQYF TGCAGTGCCCACAAACCTCGTCTAGCGGGGGCCACGGATACGCAGTATTTT
TRBJ2-3 few TRBV25-1 NA CASTPYSGTQYF TGTGCCAGCACCCCGTACTCAGGGACGCAGTATTTT
TRBJ2-7 NA TRBV28 NA CASSLRRDEQYF TGTGCCAGCAGTTTACGCCGGGACGAGCAGTACTTC
TRBJ2-7 NA TRBV5-1 NA CASSLESVLYEQYF TGCGCCAGCAGCTTGGAAAGCGTATTATACGAGCAGTACTTC
TRBJ2-6 few TRBV6-9 NA CALRGASGANVLTF TGTGCCTTGCGTGGGGCATCTGGGGCCAACGTCCTGACTTTC
TRBJ2-7 NA TRBV6-1 NA CASSDPGISYEQYF TGTGCCAGCAGTGACCCGGGGATCTCCTACGAGCAGTACTTC
TRBJ1-5 NA TRBV7-2 NA CASSLSDREQPQHF TGTGCCAGCAGCTTATCAGATCGGGAACAGCCCCAGCATTTT
TRBJ2-7 NA TRBV12-3/TRBV12-4 NA CASSPYSSGYEQYF TGTGCCAGCAGCCCGTATAGCTCTGGGTACGAGCAGTACTTC
TRBJ2-1 NA TRBV20-1 TRBD2 CSARSGLAGVEQFF TGCAGTGCTAGGAGCGGACTAGCGGGGGTTGAGCAGTTCTTC
TRBJ1-2 NA TRBV4-1 NA CASSQVARRVEGYTF TGCGCCAGCAGCCAAGTGGCCAGGAGGGTTGAGGGCTACACCTTC
TRBJ1-2 NA TRBV5-1 NA CASSLAGWSGYTF TGCGCCAGCAGCTTGGCGGGGTGGAGTGGCTACACCTTC
TRBJ2-3 NA TRBV6-4 TRBD2 CASSTETSETDTQYF TGTGCCAGCAGCACCGAGACTAGCGAGACAGATACGCAGTATTTT
TRBJ2-2 NA TRBV7-2 NA CASSLGETNTGELFF TGTGCCAGCAGCCTCGGGGAAACGAACACCGGGGAGCTGTTTTTT
TRBJ2-1 NA TRBV4-1 TRBD2 CASSQAPTSGANEQFF TGCGCCAGCAGCCAAGCCCCGACTAGCGGGGCAAATGAGCAGTTCTTC
TRBJ1-2 NA TRBV12-3/TRBV12-4 NA CASSSSPGVYYGYTF TGTGCCAGCAGCTCAAGCCCAGGGGTGTACTATGGCTACACCTTC
TRBJ2-5 few TRBV5-6 TRBD2 CASSSYESGALWETQYF TGTGCCAGCAGCTCCTACGAGAGCGGGGCCCTCTGGGAGACCCAGTACTTC
TRBJ2-4 few TRBV28 NA CASSFGPGIGAKNIQYF TGTGCCAGCAGTTTCGGACCGGGGATTGGGGCCAAAAACATTCAGTACTTC
TRBJ2-3 NA TRBV6-6 NA CASGLITDTQYF TGTGCCAGCGGACTAATCACAGATACGCAGTATTTT
TRBJ2-3 few TRBV7-3 NA CASGRQSTDTQYF TGTGCCAGCGGTCGACAGAGCACAGATACGCAGTATTTT